This T cell receptor (beta chain) was sequenced in a study of CD8 T cells in ankylosing spondylitis. General study results and limits: A CD8+ phenotype characterized the disease-linked clones, which were relatively rare in peripheral blood. There was reportedly significant enrichment of clones that were disease-linked in matched ankylosing spondylitis synovial fluid. Certain motif variants had earlier been reported in reactive arthritis synovial fluid and blood. Blood of patients with ankylosing spondylitis appeared to be characterized by a TCR beta motif of eight or nine highly homologous variants.

At least ten counts were recorded for this clonotype. What it binds is not known. The trim removed 5 bases at V and 8 bases at J, leaving 14 bases unmatched. Germline V gene data show CDR1 as DFQATT and CDR2 as SNEGSKA (reference sequence). There are 15 residues in the CDR3. Scientists made TCR beta libraries using quantitative 5'-RACE with molecular barcodes. TCRdb passed the 5' RACE reads through MiXCR, listing each CDR3 protein once. This table holds hundreds of thousands of distinct CDR3 sequences, 10% to 15% found once. The genes are TRBV20-1 and TRBJ2-1; 8 bases fit TRBD2. The source is a male donor with ankylosing spondylitis. The source material was blood, either unsorted or a sorted T cell fraction (not recorded which). In nucleotides, the CDR3 is TGCAGTGCTGGAGCCTGGACTAGCCGAGACGATGAGCAGTTCTTC. Translating gives CSAGAWTSRDDEQFF.